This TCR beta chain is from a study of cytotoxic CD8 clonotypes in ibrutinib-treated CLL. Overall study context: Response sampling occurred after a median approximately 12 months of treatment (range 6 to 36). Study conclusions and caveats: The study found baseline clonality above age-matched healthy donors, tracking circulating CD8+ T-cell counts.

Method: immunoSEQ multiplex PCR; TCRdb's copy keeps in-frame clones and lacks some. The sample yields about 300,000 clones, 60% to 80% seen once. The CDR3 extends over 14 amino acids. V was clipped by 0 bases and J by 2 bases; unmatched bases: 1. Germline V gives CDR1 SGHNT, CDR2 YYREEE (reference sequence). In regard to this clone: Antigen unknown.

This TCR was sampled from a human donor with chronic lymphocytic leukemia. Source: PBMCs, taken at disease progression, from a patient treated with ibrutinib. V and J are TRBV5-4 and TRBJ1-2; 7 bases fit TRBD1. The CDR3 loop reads CASSLGQGNYGYTF. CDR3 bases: TGTGCCAGCAGCTTGGGACAGGGCAACTATGGCTACACCTTC.